One sample yielded the 29 T cell receptor beta chains listed below, sequenced in a study of cytomegalovirus exposure and HLA in healthy donors. The primer mix had 60 Vbeta and 13 Jbeta primers. Method: immunoSEQ multiplex PCR; TCRdb's copy keeps in-frame clones and lacks some. Among 100,000 to 150,000 clones, 55% to 75% were seen once, and the ten largest hold 3% to 4%. Sequenced: PBMCs. The receptors were gathered from a young man in good health and CMV-seronegative.

This clone was seen a handful of times. CDR3 nucleotide sequence: TGTGCCAGCAGTCCTCAGGGGCCCCCAGATACGCAGTATTTT. Translating it yields CASSPQGPPDTQYF. V usage is TRBV2 and J usage is TRBJ2-3; possible D gene TRBD1, 6 bases. The germline gives CDR1 SNHLY, CDR2 FYNNEI. CDR3 length equals 14 residues. V was shortened by 5 bases and J by 4 bases, with 13 bases between the two germline ends.

The V call is TRBV5-1, the J call TRBJ2-7; possible D gene TRBD2, 6 bases. Germline values: CDR1 SGHRS, CDR2 YFSETQ. The CDR3 has 15 amino acids. V dropped 0 bases and J dropped 5 bases, with 15 bases sitting between them. In DNA form, the CDR3 reads TGCGCCAGCAGCTTGGTGGGGATTAGGAGGGACGAGCAGTACTTC. Amino acids: CASSLVGIRRDEQYF.

The genes are TRBV9 and TRBJ2-3; the D gene is possibly TRBD2 (5 bases). The CDR3 covers 15 residues. Germline values: CDR1 SGDLS, CDR2 YYNGEE. V gave up 0 bases and J gave up 0 bases, with 8 bases separating them. This chain's CDR3 is CASSVARLSTDTQYF. The CDR3 nucleotides read TGTGCCAGCAGCGTAGCCAGACTAAGCACAGATACGCAGTATTTT.

The count of this clone is one. This chain joins TRBV7-2 and TRBJ2-7; D is uncertain. V was pared by 1 base and J by 6 bases, with 13 bases between. The length of the CDR3 is 14 residues. Germline-derived CDR1 and CDR2 are SGHTA and FQGNSA. This chain's CDR3 is CASSLGAGFGEQYF. For the CDR3, the DNA is TGTGCCAGCAGCTTAGGGGCTGGGTTCGGCGAGCAGTACTTC.

The chain uses TRBV4-2 and TRBJ2-7; 7 bases are shared with TRBD2. The CDR3 loop spans 14 amino acids. V shed 6 bases and J 0 bases; nucleotides not matched to a gene: 5. Germline V gene sequence: CDR1 LGHNA, CDR2 YNFKEQ. The CDR3 DNA reads TGTGCCAGCAGACGAGCTAGCGGCTCCTACGAGCAGTACTTC. Translated, it gives CASRRASGSYEQYF.

The CDR3 loop reads CASSREGTRVSGYTF. Here the CDR3 DNA reads TGCGCCAGCAGCCGGGAGGGGACCCGGGTGAGTGGCTACACCTTC. The V and J genes are TRBV5-1 and TRBJ1-2; perhaps TRBD1 as D (5 bases). Germline V gene sequence: CDR1 SGHRS, CDR2 YFSETQ. V gave up 4 bases and J gave up 7 bases, with 20 bases separating them. This CDR3 is built from 15 residues. Combining the CDR3 with reference TRBV5-1 and TRBJ1-2 gives the whole variable domain KAGVTQTPRYLIKTRGQQVTLSCSPISGHRSVSWYQQTPGQGLQFLFEYFSETQRNKGNFPGRFSGRQFSNSRSEMNVSTLELGDSALYLCASSREGTRVSGYTFGSGTRLTVV.

This clone was observed a few times. The chain links TRBV15 to TRBJ2-3; 7 bases match TRBD2. After removal of 3 bases from V and 5 bases from J, the junction contained 8 bases not matched to a gene. The CDR3 sequence is 15 residues long. In germline, CDR1 is LNHNV, CDR2 YYDKDF (reference sequence). CDR3: CATSRGREGLDTQYF. CDR3 sequence (DNA): TGTGCCACCAGCAGGGGCAGGGAGGGTTTAGATACGCAGTATTTT.

The V gene is TRBV6-1, the J gene TRBJ1-6, with TRBD1 matching 9 bases. Germline-derived CDR1 and CDR2 are MNHNS and SASEGT. CDR3 length: 14 amino acids. V lost 6 bases and J lost 9; bases outside the gene matches: 6. As DNA, the CDR3 is TGTGCCAGCAGCGTTACAGGGGGCGTTTCACCCCTCCACTTT. Translating gives CASSVTGGVSPLHF.

The rearrangement links TRBV7-2 to TRBJ1-5; TRBD1 is a possible D gene (6 bases). The V end lost 1 base, the J end lost 4 bases, and 8 bases lay between the germline ends. CDR1 is SGHTA and CDR2 is FQGNSA in the germline V gene. This CDR3 spans 14 amino acids. The CDR3 loop reads CASSLVRGNQPQHF. In DNA form, the CDR3 reads TGTGCCAGCAGCTTAGTGAGGGGGAATCAGCCCCAGCATTTT.

The chain is built from TRBV9 and TRBJ2-7, with 7 bases fitting TRBD2. The CDR3 is 14 residues long. Germline V gene sequence: CDR1 SGDLS, CDR2 YYNGEE. With V trimmed by 3 bases and J by 0 bases, 3 bases remained unmatched. The CDR3 sequence: CASSEGDYSYEQYF. CDR3 nucleotide sequence: TGTGCCAGCAGCGAAGGGGACTACTCCTACGAGCAGTACTTC. The full variable domain, rest sourced from reference TRBV9 and TRBJ2-7, is DSGVTQTPKHLITATGQRVTLRCSPRSGDLSVYWYQQSLDQGLQFLIQYYNGEERAKGNILERFSAQQFPDLHSELNLSSLELGDSALYFCASSEGDYSYEQYFGPGTRLTVT.

As concerns this clone: The junction and the germline gene differ at one end; a read error may be behind it. The chain links TRBV6-6 to TRBJ1-2; D perhaps matches TRBD1 (5 bases). The CDR3 loop spans 13 amino acids. CDR1 is MNHNY and CDR2 is SVGAGI in the germline V gene (reference sequence). CDR3 loop: CASSRDSSYGHTF. In DNA form, the CDR3 reads TGTGCCAGCAGCCGCGACAGCTCCTATGGCCACACCTTC.

The chain combines TRBV6-5 with TRBJ2-5; D possibly corresponds to TRBD1 (6 bases). V was shortened by 6 bases and J by 0 bases, with 11 bases between the two germline ends. Germline V gives CDR1 MNHEY, CDR2 SVGAGI. CDR3 length equals 14 residues. CDR3 sequence: CASSYRTDQETQYF. The CDR3 region has the DNA TGTGCCAGCAGCTATCGGACAGACCAAGAGACCCAGTACTTC.

The V and J genes are TRBV5-6 and TRBJ1-6; D call uncertain. Germline V gene lookup returns CDR1 SGHDT and CDR2 YYEEEE. Trimming shortened V by 1 base and J by 10 bases, and 15 bases separated the two germline ends. The CDR3 has 15 residues. The DNA for the CDR3 is TGTGCCAGCAGCTTGTGGGAAGGACTTGAGTCACCCCTCCACTTT. It specifies CASSLWEGLESPLHF.

This clone appeared a few times. The rearrangement links TRBV2 to TRBJ1-1; D perhaps matches TRBD1 (5 bases). There are 13 residues in the CDR3. Germline assignment: CDR1 SNHLY and CDR2 FYNNEI. Trimming removed 6 bases at V and 2 bases at J, with 10 bases between. CDR3 region: CASSLGANTEAFF. CDR3 DNA: TGTGCCAGCAGCTTAGGGGCAAACACTGAAGCTTTCTTT.

The chain couples TRBV5-4 to TRBJ2-7; perhaps TRBD1 as D (5 bases). The germline V gene has CDR1 SGHNT and CDR2 YYREEE (reference sequence). The V end lost 2 bases, the J end lost 2 bases, and 11 bases lay between the germline ends. There are 14 residues in the CDR3. DNA of the CDR3: TGTGCCAGCAGCTTTTTAGGGGAAACCTACGAGCAGTACTTC. Protein sequence: CASSFLGETYEQYF.

This clone was counted between two and nine times. The rearrangement links TRBV29-1 to TRBJ2-3, with a weak D call TRBD2 (7 bases). The CDR3 has 13 residues. The V end was cut by 3 bases, the J end by 4 bases, with 11 bases between. Germline V gives CDR1 SQVTM, CDR2 ANQGSEA. CDR3 sequence: CSVDGGGADTQYF. The CDR3 region has the DNA TGCAGCGTTGATGGGGGGGGCGCAGATACGCAGTATTTT.

This chain links TRBV4-1 with TRBJ1-3; 7 bases match TRBD1. The CDR3 runs 15 residues. V dropped 1 base and J dropped 7; count of bases not matched to a gene: 7. Germline loops: CDR1 MGHRA, CDR2 YSYEKL. The CDR3 nucleotides are TGCGCCAGCAGCCAAGTGGGTTCAGGGGGGAACACCATATATTTT. This encodes CASSQVGSGGNTIYF.

The chain combines TRBV5-4 with TRBJ1-6, with TRBD1 matching over 11 bases. Germline assignment: CDR1 SGHNT and CDR2 YYREEE (reference sequence). The length of the CDR3 is 17 residues. V shed 4 bases, J shed 1 base, and the junction held 4 bases outside the gene matches. The CDR3 nucleotides are TGTGCCAGCAGCCTTGGACAGGGGGCATCCTATAATTCACCCCTCCACTTT. Amino acids: CASSLGQGASYNSPLHF.

The chain's CDR3 is CASSSNRGQNTF. CDR3 DNA: TGTGCCAGCAGTTCAAACAGGGGGCAAAACACCTTC. This rearrangement joins TRBV6-5 to TRBJ1-2, with 9 bases aligning to TRBD1. Looked up from germline, CDR1 is MNHEY and CDR2 is SVGAGI. V dropped 4 bases and J dropped 12; count of bases not matched to a gene: 6. The CDR3 is 12 residues long.

The CDR3 region has the DNA TGTGCCAGCAGCTTAGCGAACAGTAATTCACCCCTCCACTTT. The encoded protein is CASSLANSNSPLHF. The rearrangement joins TRBV7-9 to TRBJ1-6; unclear D gene. The CDR3 is 14 amino acids. The V gene's germline CDR1 is SEHNR and CDR2 FQNEAQ (reference sequence). Trimming stripped 0 bases from V and 6 bases from J, with 6 bases between.

This clone was seen more than once but under ten times. This chain joins TRBV6-6 and TRBJ2-5, with 10 nucleotides matching TRBD2. Trimming removed 6 bases from V and 5 bases from J; junction bases left unmatched: 3. CDR1 MNHNY and CDR2 SVGAGI come from the germline V gene (reference sequence). The CDR3 loop spans 13 amino acids. CDR3 region: CASRGAGGETQYF. DNA for the CDR3: TGTGCCAGCAGGGGAGCGGGGGGGGAGACCCAGTACTTC.

The rearrangement joins TRBV10-3 to TRBJ1-4, with a possible D match to TRBD1 (6 bases). Germline CDR1 and CDR2: ENHRY and SYGVKD. V dropped 10 bases and J dropped 1 base, with 10 bases sitting between them. The CDR3 length is 13 residues. The DNA for the CDR3 is TGTGCCACGAGGGGGTTAACTAATGAAAAACTGTTTTTT. Translation: CATRGLTNEKLFF.

The chain links TRBV7-8 to TRBJ1-4; D possibly corresponds to TRBD1 (6 bases). Germline loops: CDR1 SGHVS, CDR2 FQNEAQ. The V end lost 5 bases, the J end lost 4 bases, and 17 bases lay between the germline ends. The CDR3 runs to 16 residues. CDR3 DNA sequence: TGTGCCAGCAGCCCGAGGGGGGGAGTGAATAATGAAAAACTGTTTTTT. Protein: CASSPRGGVNNEKLFF.

The V call is TRBV13, the J call TRBJ2-5; 10 nucleotides match TRBD1. CDR3 size: 16 residues. CDR1 is PRHDT, CDR2 FYEKMQ, per germline (reference sequence). V shed 3 bases and J 0 bases; nucleotides not matched to a gene: 4. This chain's CDR3 is CASSLMTGGNQETQYF. The CDR3 DNA reads as TGTGCCAGCAGCTTGATGACAGGGGGCAACCAAGAGACCCAGTACTTC.

This clone showed up just once. Here the CDR3 DNA reads TGTGCCAGCAGCTTAGTCCGGACTAGCGGCATCCTCGGCGAGCAGTACTTC. The encoded protein is CASSLVRTSGILGEQYF. The genes are TRBV7-9 and TRBJ2-7; 10 bases align to TRBD2. CDR3 length equals 17 residues. CDR1 and CDR2 (germline): SEHNR, FQNEAQ (reference sequence). The ends lost 1 base at V and 6 bases at J; junction bases unmatched: 12. The full variable domain, completed using reference TRBV7-9 and TRBJ2-7, is DTGVSQNPRHKITKRGQNVTFRCDPISEHNRLYWYRQTLGQGPEFLTYFQNEAQLEKSRLLSDRFSAERPKGSFSTLEIQRTEQGDSAMYLCASSLVRTSGILGEQYFGPGTRLTVT.

The table lists this clone with a count of one. V and J are TRBV7-3 and TRBJ1-1; 7 nucleotides agree with TRBD1. The V segment lost 4 bases and the J segment 10 bases; nucleotides outside the gene matches: 6. Germline V gene lookup returns CDR1 SGHTA and CDR2 FQGTGA. The CDR3 length is 12 residues. The chain's CDR3 is CASSSRQGVAFF. As DNA, the CDR3 is TGTGCCAGCAGCTCACGACAGGGAGTAGCTTTCTTT.

CDR3 in DNA: TGTGCCAGCAGCGTAGTAGCGGGGGGGGACGAGCAGTACTTC. This sequence encodes CASSVVAGGDEQYF. This rearrangement joins TRBV9 to TRBJ2-7, with TRBD2 matching 11 bases. Germline trimming cut 0 bases from V and 5 bases from J; bases unmatched to any gene: 1. This CDR3 spans 14 amino acids. Germline V gene data show CDR1 as SGDLS and CDR2 as YYNGEE.

This clone was observed a few times. CDR3 in amino acids: CASSQEEAGVQDEQFF. In nucleotides, the CDR3 is TGTGCCAGCAGCCAAGAAGAAGCGGGGGTTCAGGATGAGCAGTTCTTC. V and J are TRBV4-2 and TRBJ2-1; 8 bases are a match to TRBD2. Germline V gene sequence: CDR1 LGHNA, CDR2 YNFKEQ. The junction had 9 bases not matched to a gene; V was cut back by 0 bases and J by 8 bases. The CDR3 runs 16 residues.

This clone was seen once. The chain combines TRBV7-2 with TRBJ2-5; a possible D gene is TRBD2 (5 bases). CDR3 length: 15 residues. Germline values: CDR1 SGHTA, CDR2 FQGNSA. V shed 6 bases and J shed 1 base, with 15 bases lying between them. CDR3 residues: CASSYGVGSQETQYF. CDR3 coding DNA: TGTGCCAGCAGTTACGGGGTTGGATCCCAAGAGACCCAGTACTTC. The variable domain in full, with the rest retrieved from reference TRBV7-2 and TRBJ2-5, is GAGVSQSPSNKVTEKGKDVELRCDPISGHTALYWYRQSLGQGLEFLIYFQGNSAPDKSGLPSDRFSAERTGGSVSTLTIQRTQQEDSAVYLCASSYGVGSQETQYFGPGTRLLVL.